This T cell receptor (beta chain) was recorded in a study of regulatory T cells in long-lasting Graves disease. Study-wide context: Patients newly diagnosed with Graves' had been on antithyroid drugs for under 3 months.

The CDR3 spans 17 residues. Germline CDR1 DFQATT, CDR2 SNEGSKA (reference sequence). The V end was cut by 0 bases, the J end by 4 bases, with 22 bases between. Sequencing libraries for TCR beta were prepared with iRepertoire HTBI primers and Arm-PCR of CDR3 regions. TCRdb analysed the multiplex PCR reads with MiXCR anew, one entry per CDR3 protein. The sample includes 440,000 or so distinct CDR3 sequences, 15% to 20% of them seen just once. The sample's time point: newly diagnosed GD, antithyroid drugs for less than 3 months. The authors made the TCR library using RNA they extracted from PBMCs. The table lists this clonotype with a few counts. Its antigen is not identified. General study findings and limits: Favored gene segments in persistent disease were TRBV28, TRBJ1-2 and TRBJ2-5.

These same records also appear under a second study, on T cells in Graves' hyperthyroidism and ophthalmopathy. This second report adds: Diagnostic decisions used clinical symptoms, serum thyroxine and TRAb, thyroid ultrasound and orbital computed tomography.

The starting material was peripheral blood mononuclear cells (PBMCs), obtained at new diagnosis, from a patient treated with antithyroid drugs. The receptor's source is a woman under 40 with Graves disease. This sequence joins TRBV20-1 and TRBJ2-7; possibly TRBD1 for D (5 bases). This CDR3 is CSARDRLTAGQTYEQYF. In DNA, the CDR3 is TGCAGTGCTAGAGACCGTCTCACGGCAGGGCAAACGTACGAGCAGTACTTC.